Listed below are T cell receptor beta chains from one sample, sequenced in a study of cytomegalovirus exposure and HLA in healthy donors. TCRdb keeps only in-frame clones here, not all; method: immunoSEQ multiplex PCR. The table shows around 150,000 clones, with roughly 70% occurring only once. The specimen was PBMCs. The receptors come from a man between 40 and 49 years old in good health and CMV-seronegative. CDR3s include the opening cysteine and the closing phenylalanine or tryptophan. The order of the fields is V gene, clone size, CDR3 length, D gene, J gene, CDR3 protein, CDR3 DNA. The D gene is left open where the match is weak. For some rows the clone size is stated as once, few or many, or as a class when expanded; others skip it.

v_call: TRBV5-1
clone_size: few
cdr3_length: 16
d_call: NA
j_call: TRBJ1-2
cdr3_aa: CASSLGTRTLAYGYTF
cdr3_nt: TGCGCCAGCAGCTTGGGGACCAGGACTCTTGCTTATGGCTACACCTTC

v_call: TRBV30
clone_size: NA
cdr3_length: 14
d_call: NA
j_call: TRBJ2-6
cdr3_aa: CAWTGVSGANVLTF
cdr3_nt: TGTGCCTGGACAGGGGTCTCTGGGGCCAACGTCCTGACTTTC

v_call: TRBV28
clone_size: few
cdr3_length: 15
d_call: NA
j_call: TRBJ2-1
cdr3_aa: CASSPPGSGYNEQFF
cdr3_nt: TGTGCCAGCAGTCCACCAGGAAGCGGCTACAATGAGCAGTTCTTC

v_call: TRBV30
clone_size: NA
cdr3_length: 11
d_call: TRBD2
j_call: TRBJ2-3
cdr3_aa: CAWTGGDTQYF
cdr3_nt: TGTGCCTGGACGGGGGGTGATACGCAGTATTTT

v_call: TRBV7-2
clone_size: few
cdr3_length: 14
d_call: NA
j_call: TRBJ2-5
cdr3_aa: CASRWTENQETQYF
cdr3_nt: TGTGCCAGCAGGTGGACAGAGAACCAAGAGACCCAGTACTTC

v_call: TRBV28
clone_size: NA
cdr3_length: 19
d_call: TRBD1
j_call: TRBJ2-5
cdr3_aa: CASSLWGEQGAPLGETQYF
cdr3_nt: TGTGCCAGCAGTTTGTGGGGGGAACAGGGGGCGCCGTTAGGAGAGACCCAGTACTTC

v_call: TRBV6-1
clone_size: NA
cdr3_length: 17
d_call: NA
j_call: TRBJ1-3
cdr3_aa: CASSEFWQGGSGNTIYF
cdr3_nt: TGTGCCAGCAGTGAATTTTGGCAGGGAGGCTCCGGAAACACCATATATTTT

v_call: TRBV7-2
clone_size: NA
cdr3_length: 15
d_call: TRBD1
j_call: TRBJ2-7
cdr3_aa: CASSPDGQVSYEQYF
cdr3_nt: TGTGCCAGCAGCCCCGATGGACAGGTTTCCTACGAGCAGTACTTC

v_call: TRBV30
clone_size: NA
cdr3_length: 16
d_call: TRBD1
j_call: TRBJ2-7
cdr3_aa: CAWSVWGQGSWYEQYF
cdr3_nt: TGTGCCTGGAGTGTATGGGGACAGGGGAGTTGGTACGAGCAGTACTTC

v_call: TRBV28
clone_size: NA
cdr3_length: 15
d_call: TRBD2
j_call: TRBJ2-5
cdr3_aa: CASSYSGRGQETQYF
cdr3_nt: TGTGCCAGCAGCTATAGCGGGAGAGGTCAAGAGACCCAGTACTTC

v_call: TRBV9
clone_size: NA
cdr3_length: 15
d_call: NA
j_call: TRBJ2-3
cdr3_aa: CASSVQAAYTDTQYF
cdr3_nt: TGTGCCAGCAGCGTTCAAGCTGCCTACACAGATACGCAGTATTTT

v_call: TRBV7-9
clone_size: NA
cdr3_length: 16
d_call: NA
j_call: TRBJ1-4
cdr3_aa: CASSLAVGPVGEKLFF
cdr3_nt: TGTGCCAGCAGCTTAGCGGTGGGTCCCGTGGGCGAAAAACTGTTTTTT

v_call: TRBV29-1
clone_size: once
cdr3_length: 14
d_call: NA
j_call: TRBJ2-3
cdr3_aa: CSAAQGSSTDTQYF
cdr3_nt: TGCAGCGCGGCGCAGGGAAGTAGCACAGATACGCAGTATTTT

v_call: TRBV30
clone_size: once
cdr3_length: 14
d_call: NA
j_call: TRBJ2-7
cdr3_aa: CAWSDQGGRYEQYF
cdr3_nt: TGTGCCTGGAGTGATCAGGGGGGCCGCTACGAGCAGTACTTC

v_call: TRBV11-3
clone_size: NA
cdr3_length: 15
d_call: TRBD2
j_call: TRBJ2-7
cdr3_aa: CASSYGTSEIYEQYF
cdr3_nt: TGTGCCAGCAGCTACGGGACTAGTGAAATCTACGAGCAGTACTTC

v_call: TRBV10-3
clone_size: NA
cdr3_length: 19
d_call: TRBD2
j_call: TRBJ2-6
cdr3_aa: CAISESRLAGVPGANVLTF
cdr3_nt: TGTGCCATCAGTGAGTCGAGGCTAGCGGGAGTTCCTGGGGCCAACGTCCTGACTTTC

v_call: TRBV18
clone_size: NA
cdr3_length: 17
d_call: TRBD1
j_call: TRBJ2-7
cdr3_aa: CASSPFQGQGPSYEQYF
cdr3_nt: TGTGCCAGCTCACCATTTCAGGGACAGGGGCCTTCCTACGAGCAGTACTTC

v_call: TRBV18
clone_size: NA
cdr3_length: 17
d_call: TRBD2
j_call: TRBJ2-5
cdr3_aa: CASSPPNGLAGGETQYF
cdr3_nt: TGTGCCAGCTCACCGCCCAACGGGCTAGCGGGAGGAGAGACCCAGTACTTC

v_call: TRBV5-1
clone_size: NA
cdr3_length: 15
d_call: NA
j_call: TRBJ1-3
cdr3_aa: CASRPTGSSGNTIYF
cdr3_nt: TGCGCCAGCAGGCCCACAGGGAGCTCTGGAAACACCATATATTTT

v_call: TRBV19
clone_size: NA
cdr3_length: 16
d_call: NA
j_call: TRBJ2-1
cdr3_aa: CASTPALTLVVGEQFF
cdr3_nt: TGTGCCAGTACCCCCGCTCTTACACTAGTGGTAGGAGAGCAGTTCTTC

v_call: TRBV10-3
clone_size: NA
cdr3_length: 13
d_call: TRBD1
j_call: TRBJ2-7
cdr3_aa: CAITDGTAGEQYF
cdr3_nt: TGTGCCATCACCGATGGGACAGCTGGCGAGCAGTACTTC

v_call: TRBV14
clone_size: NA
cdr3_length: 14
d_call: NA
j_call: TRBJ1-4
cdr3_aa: CASSRQATNEKLFF
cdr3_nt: TGTGCCAGCAGCCGACAAGCAACTAATGAAAAACTGTTTTTT

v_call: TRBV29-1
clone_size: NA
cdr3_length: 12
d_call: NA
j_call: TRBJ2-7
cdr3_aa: CGVGDNSYEQYF
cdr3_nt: TGCGGCGTTGGGGACAACTCCTACGAGCAGTACTTC

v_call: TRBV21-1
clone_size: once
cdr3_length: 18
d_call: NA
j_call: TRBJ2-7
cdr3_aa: CASSNSGRTRSFSYEQYF
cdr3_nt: TGTGCCAGCAGCAATAGCGGGAGGACCCGATCTTTCTCCTACGAGCAGTACTTC

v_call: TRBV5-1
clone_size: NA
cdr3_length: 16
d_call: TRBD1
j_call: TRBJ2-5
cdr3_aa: CASSLGTGLRQETQYF
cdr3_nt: TGCGCCAGCAGCTTGGGGACAGGTCTTCGCCAAGAGACCCAGTACTTC

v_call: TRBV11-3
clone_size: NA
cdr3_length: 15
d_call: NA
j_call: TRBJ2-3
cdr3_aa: CASSPGTTSTDTQYF
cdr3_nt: TGTGCCAGCAGCCCTGGGACAACTAGCACAGATACGCAGTATTTT

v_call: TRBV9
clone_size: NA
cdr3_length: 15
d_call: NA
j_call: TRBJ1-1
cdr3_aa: CASSVGDEGNTEAFF
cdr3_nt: TGTGCCAGCAGCGTAGGGGATGAGGGGAACACTGAAGCTTTCTTT

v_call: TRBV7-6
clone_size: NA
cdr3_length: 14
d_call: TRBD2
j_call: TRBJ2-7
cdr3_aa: CASSKGLAGPEQYF
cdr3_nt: TGTGCCAGCAGCAAGGGACTAGCGGGCCCCGAGCAGTACTTC

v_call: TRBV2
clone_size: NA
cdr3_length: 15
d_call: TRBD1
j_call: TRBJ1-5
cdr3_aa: CASRRTGLDNQPQHF
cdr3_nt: TGTGCCAGCAGACGGACAGGCCTCGACAATCAGCCCCAGCATTTT

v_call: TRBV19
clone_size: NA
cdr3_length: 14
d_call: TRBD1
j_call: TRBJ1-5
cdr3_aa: CASMGDRRNQPQHF
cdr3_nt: TGTGCCAGTATGGGGGACAGGAGAAATCAGCCCCAGCATTTT

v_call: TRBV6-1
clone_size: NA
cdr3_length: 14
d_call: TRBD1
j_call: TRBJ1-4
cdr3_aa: CASGGQGAQEKLFF
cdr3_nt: TGTGCCAGCGGAGGACAGGGGGCTCAAGAAAAACTGTTTTTT

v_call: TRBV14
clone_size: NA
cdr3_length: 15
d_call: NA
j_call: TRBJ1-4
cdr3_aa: CASSPLEPMNEKLFF
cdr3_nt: TGTGCCAGCAGCCCCTTGGAGCCTATGAATGAAAAACTGTTTTTT

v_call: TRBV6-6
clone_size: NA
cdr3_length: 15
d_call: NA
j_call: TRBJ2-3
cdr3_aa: CASSYGIAGTDTQYF
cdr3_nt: TGTGCCAGCAGTTATGGAATAGCGGGCACAGATACGCAGTATTTT

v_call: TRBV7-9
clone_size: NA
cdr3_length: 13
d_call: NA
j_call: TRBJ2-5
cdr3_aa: CASSLSGQETQYF
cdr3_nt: TGTGCCAGCAGCTTAAGCGGACAAGAGACCCAGTACTTC

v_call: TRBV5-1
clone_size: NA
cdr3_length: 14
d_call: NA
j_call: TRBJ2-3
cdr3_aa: CASSRLSLTDTQYF
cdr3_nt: TGCGCCAGCAGCCGCTTGAGCCTCACAGATACGCAGTATTTT

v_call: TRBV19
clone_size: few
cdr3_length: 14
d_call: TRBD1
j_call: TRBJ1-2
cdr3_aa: CASSRQGTNYGYTF
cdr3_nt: TGTGCCAGTAGTAGACAGGGAACTAACTATGGCTACACCTTC

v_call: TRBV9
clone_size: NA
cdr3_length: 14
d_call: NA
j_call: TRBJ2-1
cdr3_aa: CASSVQTENNEQFF
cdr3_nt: TGTGCCAGCAGCGTCCAGACAGAAAACAATGAGCAGTTCTTC

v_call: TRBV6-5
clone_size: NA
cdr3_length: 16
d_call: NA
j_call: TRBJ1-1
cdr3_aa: CASSYSLNRVGTEAFF
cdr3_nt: TGTGCCAGCAGTTACTCGCTTAACAGGGTCGGCACTGAAGCTTTCTTT

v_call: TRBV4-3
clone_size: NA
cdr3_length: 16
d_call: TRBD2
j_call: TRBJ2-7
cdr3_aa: CASSQDRVAGPYEQYF
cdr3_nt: TGCGCCAGCAGCCAAGATAGAGTAGCGGGCCCCTACGAGCAGTACTTC

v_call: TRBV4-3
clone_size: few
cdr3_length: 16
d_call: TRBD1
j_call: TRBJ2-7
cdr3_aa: CASSQDWTGDYYEQYF
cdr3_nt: TGCGCCAGCAGCCAAGATTGGACAGGGGACTATTACGAGCAGTACTTC

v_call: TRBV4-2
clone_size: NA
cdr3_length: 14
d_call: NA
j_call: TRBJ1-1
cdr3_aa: CASSQVYGSTEAFF
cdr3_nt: TGTGCCAGCAGCCAAGTGTATGGGAGCACTGAAGCTTTCTTT

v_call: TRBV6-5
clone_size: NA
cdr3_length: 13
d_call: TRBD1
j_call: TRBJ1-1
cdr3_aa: CASSQGVGSEAFF
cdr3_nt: TGTGCCAGCAGCCAGGGGGTTGGGTCTGAAGCTTTCTTT

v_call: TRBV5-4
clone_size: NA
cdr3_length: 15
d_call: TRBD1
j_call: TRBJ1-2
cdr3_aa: CASSGRDRVWYGYTF
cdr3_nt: TGTGCCAGCAGCGGCCGGGACAGGGTGTGGTATGGCTACACCTTC

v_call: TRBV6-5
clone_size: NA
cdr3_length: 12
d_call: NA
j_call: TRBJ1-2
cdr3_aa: CASSPTNYGYTF
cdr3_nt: TGTGCCAGCAGTCCGACAAACTATGGCTACACCTTC

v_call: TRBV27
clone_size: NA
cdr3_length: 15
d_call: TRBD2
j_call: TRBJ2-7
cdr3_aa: CASSLISSGSYEQYF
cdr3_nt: TGTGCCAGCAGTTTAATTTCTAGCGGCTCCTACGAGCAGTACTTC

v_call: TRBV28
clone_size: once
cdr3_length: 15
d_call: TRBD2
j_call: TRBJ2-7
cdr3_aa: CASRDSGRIGYEQYF
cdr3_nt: TGTGCCAGCAGGGATAGCGGGAGAATAGGGTACGAGCAGTACTTC

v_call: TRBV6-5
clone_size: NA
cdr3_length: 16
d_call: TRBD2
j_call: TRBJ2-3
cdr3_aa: CASSYWLAGPTDTQYF
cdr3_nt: TGTGCCAGCAGTTATTGGCTAGCGGGACCGACAGATACGCAGTATTTT

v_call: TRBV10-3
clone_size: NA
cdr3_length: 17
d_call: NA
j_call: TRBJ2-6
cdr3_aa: CAISESHTRAGANVLTF
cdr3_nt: TGTGCCATCAGTGAGTCTCACACGCGGGCTGGGGCCAACGTCCTGACTTTC

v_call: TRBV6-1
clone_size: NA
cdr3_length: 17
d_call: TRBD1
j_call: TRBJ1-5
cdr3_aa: CASSERTGGSGNQPQHF
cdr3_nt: TGTGCCAGCAGTGAAAGGACAGGGGGCAGTGGCAATCAGCCCCAGCATTTT

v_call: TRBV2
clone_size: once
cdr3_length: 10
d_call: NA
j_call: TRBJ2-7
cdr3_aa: CASTANEQYF
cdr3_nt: TGTGCCAGCACAGCGAACGAGCAGTACTTC